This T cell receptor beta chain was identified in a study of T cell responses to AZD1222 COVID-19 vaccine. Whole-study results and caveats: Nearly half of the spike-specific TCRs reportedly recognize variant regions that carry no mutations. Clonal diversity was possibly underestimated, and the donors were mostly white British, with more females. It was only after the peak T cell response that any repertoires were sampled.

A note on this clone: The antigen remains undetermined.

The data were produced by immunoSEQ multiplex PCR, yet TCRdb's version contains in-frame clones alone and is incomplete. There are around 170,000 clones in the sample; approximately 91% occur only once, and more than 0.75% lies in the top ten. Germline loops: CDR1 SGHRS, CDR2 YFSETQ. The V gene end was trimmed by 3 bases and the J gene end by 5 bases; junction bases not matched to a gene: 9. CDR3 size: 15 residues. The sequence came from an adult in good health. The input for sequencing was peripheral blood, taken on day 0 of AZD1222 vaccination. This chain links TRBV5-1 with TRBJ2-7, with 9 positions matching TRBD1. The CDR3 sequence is CASSSPGTGINEQYF. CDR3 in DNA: TGCGCCAGCAGCTCCCCCGGGACAGGGATTAACGAGCAGTACTTC.